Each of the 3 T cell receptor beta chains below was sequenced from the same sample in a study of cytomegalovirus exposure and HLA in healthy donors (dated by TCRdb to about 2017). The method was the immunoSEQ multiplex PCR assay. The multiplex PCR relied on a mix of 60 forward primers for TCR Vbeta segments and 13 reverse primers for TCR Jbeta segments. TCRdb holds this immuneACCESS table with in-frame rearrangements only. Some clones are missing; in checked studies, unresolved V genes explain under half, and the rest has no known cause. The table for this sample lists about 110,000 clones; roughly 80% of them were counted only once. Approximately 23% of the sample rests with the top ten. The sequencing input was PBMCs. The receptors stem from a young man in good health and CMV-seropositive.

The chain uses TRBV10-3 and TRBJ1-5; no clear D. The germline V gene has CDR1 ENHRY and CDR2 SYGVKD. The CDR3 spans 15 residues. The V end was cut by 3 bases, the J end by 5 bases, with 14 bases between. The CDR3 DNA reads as TGTGCCATCAGTGAACCTTCTGGCCGGGATCAGCCCCAGCATTTT. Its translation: CAISEPSGRDQPQHF.

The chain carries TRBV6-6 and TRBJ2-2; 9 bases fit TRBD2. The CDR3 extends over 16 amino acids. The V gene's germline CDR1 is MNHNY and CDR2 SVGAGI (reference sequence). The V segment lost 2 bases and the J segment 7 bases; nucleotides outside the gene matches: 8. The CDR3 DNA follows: TGTGCCAGCAGTTACGGTAGCGGGGGCCAGGTCGGGGAGCTGTTTTTT. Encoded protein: CASSYGSGGQVGELFF.

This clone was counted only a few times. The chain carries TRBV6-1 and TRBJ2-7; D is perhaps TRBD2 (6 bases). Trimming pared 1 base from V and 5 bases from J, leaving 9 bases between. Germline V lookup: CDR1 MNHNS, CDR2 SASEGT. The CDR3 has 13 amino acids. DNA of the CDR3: TGTGCCAGCAGTGAAGTACCGGGGGACGAGCAGTACGTC. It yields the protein CASSEVPGDEQYV.